This section outlines one T cell receptor (beta chain) sequence together with its context. This record comes from a study of T cell changes during pregnancy in multiple sclerosis. Germline assignment: CDR1 MNHEY and CDR2 SVGAGI. The CDR3 contains 15 residues. Deletions cut 6 bases from V and 4 bases from J, with 16 bases between. The method was immunoSEQ multiplex PCR; TCRdb's version includes in-frame clones alone and lacks a portion of them. The table has some 64,000 clones, 92% seen once. Sequencing used peripheral blood, obtained in the first trimester of pregnancy. The source is a female donor with multiple sclerosis, enrolled in a pregnancy study. This chain links TRBV6-5 with TRBJ2-1; a weak D match, TRBD2 (6 bases). CDR3 nucleotide sequence: TGTGCCAGCAGCCCCACGGGAGATTCTTACAATGAGCAGTTCTTC. Protein product: CASSPTGDSYNEQFF.